In this sample, the clone carrying this T cell receptor (beta chain) turned up a few times. What it recognizes is unknown. Under the authors' procedure: Researchers built a distant-metastasis classifier for papillary thyroid cancer that drew on CDR3 differences across clinicopathological groups. TCRdb called clones again from the PCR reads with MiXCR. The V and J calls follow TCRdb's processing rather than the paper's. The sample includes some 21,000 clones, approximately 11% of them seen just once. The CDR3 sequence is 14 residues long. Trimming cost V 6 bases and J 5 bases; bases outside gene matches: 6. The data were obtained in a study of metastatic and nonmetastatic thyroid tumors. Study-wide context: Repertoire comparisons spanned blood and tumor or nodule tissue from malignant and benign thyroid patients. Study-level results: Malignant thyroid tumors reportedly exceeded benign nodules significantly in TCR beta diversity, with the difference appearing in blood and tumor.

Patients had received no treatment of any kind before thyroid surgery. This receptor was identified in a female donor with papillary thyroid cancer or a benign thyroid nodule (not recorded which). Some clones in this sample may be carry-over from other donors' samples. Source material: blood. V is TRBV12-3 or TRBV12-4 and J is TRBJ1-5; 8 bases line up with TRBD1. The CDR3 DNA sequence: TGTGCCAGCAGCCGACAGGGGAACGATCAGCCCCAGCATTTT. Translated: CASSRQGNDQPQHF.